Following are 14 T cell receptor beta chains from one sample sequenced in a study of T cell responses to AZD1222 COVID-19 vaccine. This table comes from immunoSEQ multiplex PCR, and its TCRdb copy is limited to in-frame clones, with some not included. The data contain over 130,000 clones, less than 95% of them seen just once; the ten biggest clones take up over 1%. The sequences come from peripheral blood, collected on day 0 of AZD1222 vaccination. Source of these receptors: an adult in good health.

This chain links TRBV2 with TRBJ2-3; 9 bases are shared with TRBD2. The CDR3 contains 15 residues. With V trimmed by 1 base and J by 3 bases, 2 bases remained unmatched. Germline-derived CDR1 and CDR2 are SNHLY and FYNNEI. CDR3 in DNA: TGTGCCAGCAGTGAAGGGGCGGGGGGGACAGATACGCAGTATTTT. Residues: CASSEGAGGTDTQYF.

The CDR3 coding sequence is TGTGCCAGCAGCTTCGGTAACTCTGGGTGGGACGAGCAGTACGTC. It encodes CASSFGNSGWDEQYV. The J gene is TRBJ2-7, the V gene TRBV5-8; D unresolved. V was trimmed by 2 bases and J by 5 bases, leaving 17 bases between them. The CDR3 totals 15 residues. The germline V gene has CDR1 SGHTS and CDR2 YDEGEE.

The rearrangement joins TRBV19 to TRBJ2-1; TRBD2 matches at 8 bases. The germline V gene encodes CDR1 LNHDA and CDR2 SQIVND (reference sequence). The V gene end was trimmed by 5 bases and the J gene end by 3 bases; junction bases not matched to a gene: 3. The CDR3 has 14 amino acids. The CDR3 spells CASSVGTSYNEQFF. The CDR3 region has the DNA TGTGCCAGTAGTGTAGGGACTAGCTACAATGAGCAGTTCTTC.

The chain couples TRBV7-9 to TRBJ1-1; D is undetermined. Germline values: CDR1 SEHNR, CDR2 FQNEAQ (reference sequence). This CDR3 comprises 12 residues. Deletions cut 2 bases from V and 4 bases from J, with 5 bases between. Written as DNA, the CDR3 is TGTGCCAGCAGCTTAAGTTCCACTGAAGCTTTCTTT. Protein product: CASSLSSTEAFF.

V is TRBV5-6 and J is TRBJ1-2; D unresolved. Germline V gives CDR1 SGHDT, CDR2 YYEEEE. This CDR3 has 14 residues. V shed 3 bases and J shed 5 bases, with 14 bases lying between them. CDR3 protein: CASSSNIFQYGYTF. CDR3 DNA sequence: TGTGCCAGCAGCTCAAACATATTCCAGTATGGCTACACCTTC.

This clone was seen a single time. The chain employs TRBV23-1 and TRBJ1-2, with 9 bases lining up with TRBD1. TRBV23-1 is an open reading frame, and its role is uncertain. CDR3 length equals 17 residues. Trimming at V came to 7 bases and at J to 4 bases, leaving 16 bases not matched to a gene. CDR3 DNA: TGCGCCAGCACCGGTCCCGGGACAGGGCCTCCCTCCTATGGCTACACCTTC. Protein sequence: CASTGPGTGPPSYGYTF.

This rearrangement joins TRBV7-9 to TRBJ2-3; TRBD1 agrees at 11 bases. CDR1 SEHNR and CDR2 FQNEAQ come from the germline V gene (reference sequence). Unmatched junction bases numbered 3, after V lost 7 bases and J lost 3 bases. This CDR3 has 14 residues. CDR3 region: CASNRDRGTDTQYF. The CDR3 region has the DNA TGTGCCAGCAACCGGGACAGGGGGACAGATACGCAGTATTTT.

The rearrangement joins TRBV6-5 to TRBJ1-6; 10 nucleotides align to TRBD1. CDR1 is MNHEY, CDR2 SVGAGI, per germline. The CDR3 totals 16 residues. Trimming cost V 1 base and J 10 bases; bases outside gene matches: 7. CDR3 sequence: CASSYWGGTGESPLHF. Here the CDR3 DNA reads TGTGCCAGCAGTTACTGGGGCGGGACAGGGGAGTCACCCCTCCACTTT.

This chain links TRBV28 with TRBJ1-2; possibly TRBD1 for D (6 bases). The V gene's germline CDR1 is MDHEN and CDR2 SYDVKM. Between the trimmed V and J ends, which lost 10 bases and 3 bases, there was a span of 15 bases. The CDR3 totals 13 residues. CDR3 bases: TGTGCCACCTCGGCAGGGGCAGACTATGGCTACACCTTC. This gives the protein CATSAGADYGYTF.

The gene calls are TRBV6-4 and TRBJ2-3; TRBD2 agrees at 8 bases. Per germline, CDR1 MRHNA and CDR2 SNTAGT. The CDR3 is 14 amino acids. J was trimmed by 1 base and V by 3 bases; bases with no gene match: 0. The CDR3 nucleotides read TGTGCCAGCAGTGAAGCGGGAGGCACAGATACGCAGTATTTT. Translating gives CASSEAGGTDTQYF.

The V gene is TRBV6-1, the J gene TRBJ1-1; 8 nucleotides align to TRBD1. After removal of 4 bases from V and 0 bases from J, the junction contained 10 bases not matched to a gene. Per germline, CDR1 MNHNS and CDR2 SASEGT. The length of the CDR3 is 17 residues. The CDR3 bases are TGTGCCAGCAGTGCTGGACAGGGATATAGAATGAACACTGAAGCTTTCTTT. Its translation is CASSAGQGYRMNTEAFF.

This clone was recorded only once. This chain links TRBV6-1 with TRBJ2-1, with D unclear. Germline V gene sequence: CDR1 MNHNS, CDR2 SASEGT. V was trimmed by 4 bases and J by 4 bases, leaving 17 bases between them. The CDR3 spans 16 residues. The CDR3 region has the DNA TGTGCCAGCAGTGGAAAATTAGAAGGTGTGTACAATGAGCAGTTCTTC. Amino acid sequence: CASSGKLEGVYNEQFF.

V usage is TRBV12-3 or TRBV12-4 and J usage is TRBJ1-2; D is uncertain. The length of the CDR3 is 13 residues. Trimming removed 3 bases at V and 5 bases at J, with 10 bases between. Here the CDR3 DNA reads TGTGCCAGCAGTTTTAGCGAGGAGTATGGCTACACCTTC. As protein: CASSFSEEYGYTF.

The rearrangement joins TRBV6-4 to TRBJ2-7; 10 positions match TRBD2. Looked up from germline, CDR1 is MRHNA and CDR2 is SNTAGT. This CDR3 contains 15 residues. Trimming took 4 bases from V and 7 from J; bases not matched to a gene: 10. DNA of the CDR3: TGTGCCAGCAGTGTGGATCCTAGCGGGAGTTTTGAGCAGTACGTC. It translates to CASSVDPSGSFEQYV.